This T cell receptor (beta chain) was identified during a study of OX40 agonist ivuxolimab in advanced cancers. There are 18 residues in the CDR3. Germline CDR1 SEHNR, CDR2 FQNEAQ (reference sequence). The V and J ends lost 5 bases and 0 bases, in that order; junction bases with no gene match: 13. Here immunoSEQ multiplex PCR was the method, and the copy in TCRdb shows in-frame clones only, minus some. The table includes about 45,000 clones, approximately 88% detected once. Study results and caveats: Normalized T-cell clonal expansion was also low in a subset of nonresponders.

Concerning this clone itself: Its antigen is unknown.

This chain connects TRBV7-9 to TRBJ1-3; 7 bases agree with TRBD1. The TCR sequence derives from an adult with an advanced solid tumor such as melanoma, head and neck, liver or kidney cancer. Sequenced material: CD4+ or CD8+ T cells sorted from blood, taken in a trial of the OX40 agonist ivuxolimab. In DNA form, the CDR3 reads TGTGCCAGCAGCCCGAGACAGGGCTGGGGGTTCTCTGGAAACACCATATATTTT. Translated: CASSPRQGWGFSGNTIYF.